This T cell receptor (beta chain) stems from a study of a mutant IDH1 vaccine in newly diagnosed glioma. About the research overall: Vaccines were first given 4-6 weeks after radiotherapy alone, or with temozolomide cycles. Patients arrived already treated with radiotherapy, temozolomide, or both, most having had both.

The sample's time point: week 5, during vaccination. With topical imiquimod, each dose of the vaccine consisted of 300 ug of mutant IDH1 20-mer peptide. Only one count was recorded for this clone. Its antigen is still unknown. Overall study findings and caveats: Vaccine-induced immune responses were detected in approximately 92% of patients. Variations in leading peripheral T cell clonotypes appeared to have no connection with pseudoprogression.

The repertoire was sequenced with immunoSEQ multiplex PCR; TCRdb's copy has only in-frame clones and lacks some. The sample has over 50,000 clones, about 90% seen once. The V and J ends lost 5 bases and 6 bases, in that order; junction bases with no gene match: 8. The germline gives CDR1 SGHAT, CDR2 FQNNGV. This CDR3 has 14 amino acids. The V gene is TRBV11-2, the J gene TRBJ2-5; 8 bases agree with TRBD2. This sequence was found in a woman aged 40 to 55 with glioma. Here the sequenced sample was PBMCs, taken from a glioma patient whose treatment included an IDH1 peptide vaccine. The CDR3 bases are TGTGCCAGCAGCCCCTCGGGGGGGACCCAGACCCAGTACTTC. It translates to CASSPSGGTQTQYF.